A single sample gave rise to the 21 T cell receptor beta chains below, sequenced in a study of OX40 agonist ivuxolimab in advanced cancers. Some clones are missing from TCRdb's copy, which holds only in-frame ones; the method was immunoSEQ multiplex PCR. The sample holds about 46,000 clones, more than 85% seen once. The sample in question was CD4+ or CD8+ T cells sorted from blood, obtained in a trial of the OX40 agonist ivuxolimab. The receptors were sampled from an adult with an advanced solid tumor such as melanoma, head and neck, liver or kidney cancer.

Worth noting for this clone: Other DNA variants within this sample encode the same CDR3. V gene TRBV27 combines with J gene TRBJ2-5, with unresolved D. The V gene lost 3 bases and the J gene lost 5 bases, with 4 bases spanning the gap. Germline lookup yields CDR1 MNHEY and CDR2 SMNVEV (reference sequence). The CDR3 consists of 11 residues. CDR3 sequence reads: CASSLGETQYF. Written as DNA, the CDR3 is TGTGCCAGCAGTTTGGGGGAGACCCAGTACTTC.

The rearrangement uses TRBV5-8 and TRBJ2-7, with 9 nucleotides matching TRBD1. This CDR3 has 15 residues. CDR1 is SGHTS and CDR2 is YDEGEE in the germline V gene. With V trimmed by 0 bases and J by 5 bases, 6 bases remained unmatched. This chain's CDR3 is CASSLEGQGTNEQYV. DNA of the CDR3: TGTGCCAGCAGCTTGGAAGGACAGGGGACCAACGAGCAGTACGTC.

This chain links TRBV27 with TRBJ1-6; 8 nucleotides line up with TRBD1. The CDR3 spans 12 residues. V was pared by 7 bases and J by 9 bases, with 2 bases of the junction left unmatched. Germline V gene lookup returns CDR1 MNHEY and CDR2 SMNVEV (reference sequence). This CDR3 reads CASKTGASPLHF. CDR3 nucleotides: TGTGCCAGCAAGACAGGGGCTTCACCCCTCCACTTT.

DNA of the CDR3: TGCGCCAGCAGCTACCTAACCGGGACACATTACGAGCAGTACTTC. Translated: CASSYLTGTHYEQYF. This chain uses TRBV5-1 with TRBJ2-7, with D tentatively TRBD1 (6 bases). Germline V gene data show CDR1 as SGHRS and CDR2 as YFSETQ. CDR3 length: 15 amino acids. The V end lost 3 bases, the J end lost 4 bases, and 17 bases lay between the germline ends.

This chain connects TRBV28 to TRBJ2-1; D possibly corresponds to TRBD1 (6 bases). Trimming removed 2 bases at V and 12 bases at J, with 14 bases between. This CDR3 has 13 amino acids. CDR1 and CDR2 from the germline V gene are MDHEN and SYDVKM. This CDR3 is CASSLAGDVMQFF. The CDR3 DNA reads TGTGCCAGCAGTTTAGCAGGGGATGTCATGCAGTTCTTC.

The V and J genes are TRBV28 and TRBJ2-2, with D possibly called TRBD1 or TRBD2 (6 bases each). With 6 bases removed from V and 0 bases from J, the gap between germline ends came to 17 bases. CDR1 MDHEN and CDR2 SYDVKM come from the germline V gene. There are 17 residues in the CDR3. CDR3 nucleotide sequence: TGTGCCAGCAGCACTACGATGGAGGGGGCGAACACCGGGGAGCTGTTTTTT. Translation: CASSTTMEGANTGELFF.

This chain uses TRBV28 with TRBJ1-4, with 11 positions matching TRBD1. Trimming cost V 1 base and J 8 bases; bases outside gene matches: 21. CDR3 length: 21 residues. The germline gives CDR1 MDHEN, CDR2 SYDVKM. CDR3 coding DNA: TGTGCCAGCAGTTTATCCGTCCGCGGACAGGGGGCTCAGCCCCAGAGCGAAAAACTGTTTTTT. Translated: CASSLSVRGQGAQPQSEKLFF.

The rearrangement links TRBV19 to TRBJ2-1, with D possibly being TRBD1 (6 bases). The germline V gene encodes CDR1 LNHDA and CDR2 SQIVND (reference sequence). CDR3 length equals 14 residues. V was cut by 5 bases and J by 8 bases, with 16 bases left in between. The chain's CDR3 is CASSPFQGFHEQFF. CDR3 DNA sequence: TGTGCCAGTAGTCCCTTCCAGGGGTTCCATGAGCAGTTCTTC.

This chain connects TRBV4-1 to TRBJ2-2, with D perhaps TRBD2 (6 bases). V dropped 0 bases and J dropped 5 bases, with 10 bases sitting between them. This CDR3 is 15 amino acids long. Germline V gene lookup returns CDR1 MGHRA and CDR2 YSYEKL. The CDR3 loop is CASSQEGGVTGELFF. In nucleotides, the CDR3 is TGCGCCAGCAGCCAAGAGGGCGGGGTAACCGGGGAGCTGTTTTTT.

V is TRBV29-1 and J is TRBJ1-1; weak D call: TRBD1 (6 bases). Trimming pared 8 bases from V and 6 bases from J, leaving 22 bases between. Germline V gene lookup returns CDR1 SQVTM and CDR2 ANQGSEA. The CDR3 has 14 residues. The CDR3 sequence is CSTLPWGASAEAFF. In nucleotides, the CDR3 is TGCAGCACCCTGCCATGGGGGGCGAGCGCTGAAGCTTTCTTT.

The chain has TRBV2 and TRBJ2-5; the D call may be TRBD1 or TRBD2 (7 bases each). This CDR3 has 16 residues. Germline V gene sequence: CDR1 SNHLY, CDR2 FYNNEI. V was clipped by 10 bases and J by 4 bases, with 25 bases between them. The CDR3 sequence is CATGPDRDYVRETQYF. The CDR3 DNA sequence: TGTGCCACAGGACCTGACAGGGACTACGTGAGAGAGACCCAGTACTTC.

As DNA, the CDR3 is TGTGCCAGCAGATACAGGGGCCCCATGAACACTGAAGCTTTCTTT. Translating gives CASRYRGPMNTEAFF. The V gene is TRBV6-5, the J gene TRBJ1-1; TRBD1 agrees at 7 bases. This CDR3 spans 15 amino acids. V dropped 6 bases and J dropped 0; count of bases not matched to a gene: 7. Germline V lookup: CDR1 MNHEY, CDR2 SVGAGI.

The gene calls are TRBV7-9 and TRBJ2-6; D unclear. The CDR3 loop spans 17 amino acids. Trimming cost V 1 base and J 0 bases, with 10 bases left between them. Germline assignment: CDR1 SEHNR and CDR2 FQNEAQ (reference sequence). The chain's CDR3 is CASSLGYGNSGANVLTF. The CDR3 nucleotides read TGTGCCAGCAGCTTAGGGTATGGTAACTCTGGGGCCAACGTCCTGACTTTC. Full variable domain (missing parts from reference TRBV7-9 and TRBJ2-6): DTGVSQNPRHKITKRGQNVTFRCDPISEHNRLYWYRQTLGQGPEFLTYFQNEAQLEKSRLLSDRFSAERPKGSFSTLEIQRTEQGDSAMYLCASSLGYGNSGANVLTFGAGSRLTVL.

The chain employs TRBV7-9 and TRBJ2-7; no reliable D call. This CDR3 contains 13 residues. The germline V and J ends were trimmed by 0 bases and 4 bases, with 7 bases remaining between them. Germline lookup yields CDR1 SEHNR and CDR2 FQNEAQ (reference sequence). CDR3 DNA: TGTGCCAGCAGCTTAGCAGGTCAATACGAGCAGTACTTC. Protein product: CASSLAGQYEQYF.

The chain carries TRBV11-2 and TRBJ2-5, with 7 positions matching TRBD2. The CDR3 runs to 15 residues. CDR1 is SGHAT, CDR2 FQNNGV, per germline. The junction had 7 bases not matched to a gene; V was cut back by 0 bases and J by 6 bases. CDR3 loop: CASSLDPGGTKTQYF. Here the CDR3 DNA reads TGTGCCAGCAGCTTAGATCCCGGGGGGACCAAGACCCAGTACTTC.

The V call is TRBV5-1, the J call TRBJ2-1, with no clear D. CDR3 size: 12 residues. Trimming took 0 bases from V and 9 from J, leaving 7 bases between them. Germline values: CDR1 SGHRS, CDR2 YFSETQ. Written as DNA, the CDR3 is TGCGCCAGCAGCTTGGACTTGACTGAGCAGTTCTTC. This gives the protein CASSLDLTEQFF.

This clone was observed a handful of times. The chain employs TRBV18 and TRBJ1-1; 7 bases match TRBD1. The CDR3 consists of 15 residues. In germline, CDR1 is KGHSH, CDR2 LQKENI. V was pared by 8 bases and J by 3 bases, with 12 bases of the junction left unmatched. CDR3 sequence reads: CASADREVQYTEAFF. In DNA form, the CDR3 reads TGTGCCAGCGCAGACAGGGAGGTCCAGTACACTGAAGCTTTCTTT.

V gene TRBV4-3 combines with J gene TRBJ2-2, with D possibly matching TRBD2 (6 bases). V lost 4 bases and J 2 bases, leaving 11 bases between the germline ends. This CDR3 contains 15 residues. CDR1 and CDR2 (germline): LGHNA, YSLEER. CDR3 coding DNA: TGCGCCAGCAGCCTTGGACTATATAACACCGGGGAGCTGTTTTTT. Its translation: CASSLGLYNTGELFF.

The chain combines TRBV7-3 with TRBJ2-5; D unresolved. Germline CDR1 SGHTA, CDR2 FQGTGA. Trimming left V 2 bases short and J 3 bases short, with 13 bases between. The CDR3 is 15 residues long. The CDR3 spells CASSLSRREKETQYF. CDR3 bases: TGTGCCAGCAGCTTATCCCGCCGAGAAAAAGAGACCCAGTACTTC.

The CDR3 DNA reads TGTGCCAGCAGCTCCTCAGGGGGCAGGACCTACGAGCAGTACGTC. Protein sequence: CASSSSGGRTYEQYV. This rearrangement joins TRBV5-5 to TRBJ2-7; 8 nucleotides match TRBD1. Germline loops: CDR1 SGHKS, CDR2 YYEKEE (reference sequence). The CDR3 covers 15 residues. Trimming took 3 bases from V and 2 from J; bases not matched to a gene: 7.

The genes are TRBV28 and TRBJ2-7; 12 positions agree with TRBD2. The CDR3 length is 19 residues. Germline V lookup: CDR1 MDHEN, CDR2 SYDVKM. V was clipped by 4 bases and J by 3 bases; unmatched bases: 16. CDR3 nucleotide sequence: TGTGCCAGCAGTTCGCTGCGACTAGCGGGGGCACCTGGGTTCTACGAGCAGTACGTC. As protein: CASSSLRLAGAPGFYEQYV.